Described below is a single T cell receptor beta chain sequence and its context. Germline assignment: CDR1 SGDLS and CDR2 YYNGEE. CDR3 length equals 16 residues. Losses at the gene ends were 4 bases for V and 4 bases for J; bases not matched to a gene: 13. The authors' processing: The authors estimated nucleated cell counts from reference gene primer amplification. Sequencing used immunoSEQ multiplex PCR; TCRdb keeps in-frame clones, though not all of them. The DNA gave D and trimming, while V, J and clone size come from that table. This table has some 180,000 clones, about 80% appearing once. The data originate from a study of blood T cell repertoires in COVID-19.

The sequence was collected from a man between 65 and 85 years old with active or convalescent COVID-19. The sequencing sample was made of peripheral blood. The V and J genes are TRBV9 and TRBJ2-5, with TRBD2 matching 7 bases. CDR3 protein: CASSSEEGGPVETQYF. The CDR3 DNA reads as TGTGCCAGCAGCTCAGAGGAGGGAGGGCCGGTAGAGACCCAGTACTTC.